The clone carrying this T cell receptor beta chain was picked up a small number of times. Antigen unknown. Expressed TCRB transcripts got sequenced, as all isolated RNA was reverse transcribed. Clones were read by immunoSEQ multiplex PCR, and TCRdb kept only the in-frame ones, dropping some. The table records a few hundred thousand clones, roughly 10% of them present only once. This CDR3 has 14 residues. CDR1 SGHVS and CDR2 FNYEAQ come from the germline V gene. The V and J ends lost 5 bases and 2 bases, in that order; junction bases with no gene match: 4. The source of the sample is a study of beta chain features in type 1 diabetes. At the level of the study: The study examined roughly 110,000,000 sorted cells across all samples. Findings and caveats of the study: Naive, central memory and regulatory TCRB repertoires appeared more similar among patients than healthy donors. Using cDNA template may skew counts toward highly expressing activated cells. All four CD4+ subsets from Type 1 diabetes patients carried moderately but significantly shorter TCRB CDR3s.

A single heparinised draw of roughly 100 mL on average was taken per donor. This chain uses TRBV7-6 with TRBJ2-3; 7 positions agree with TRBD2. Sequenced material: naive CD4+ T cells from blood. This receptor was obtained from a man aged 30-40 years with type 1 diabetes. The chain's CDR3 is CASSRSGNTDTQYF. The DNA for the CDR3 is TGTGCCAGCAGCCGAAGCGGGAACACAGATACGCAGTATTTT. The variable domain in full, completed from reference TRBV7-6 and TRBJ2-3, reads GAGVSQSPRYKVTKRGQDVALRCDPISGHVSLYWYRQALGQGPEFLTYFNYEAQQDKSGLPNDRFSAERPEGSISTLTIQRTEQRDSAMYRCASSRSGNTDTQYFGPGTRLTVL.